This TCR beta chain comes out of a study of identical twins. This clonotype was detected many times. Template switching added a universal primer site, and cDNA bore unique molecular identifiers. TCRdb re-derived calls from the 5' RACE reads in MiXCR, one entry per CDR3 protein. The table lists 570,000 or so distinct CDR3 sequences, more than 9% of them singletons. These records were also assigned to another study, of yellow fever vaccine responses in identical twins.

This TCR came from a woman aged 18 to 35 in good health. Source material: PBMCs.

The CDR3 DNA follows: TGCGCCAGCAGCCAAGATGGGGTCACCGGGGAGCTGTTTTTT. This gives the protein CASSQDGVTGELFF. The chain uses TRBV4-3 and TRBJ2-2; no definite D call. The V and J ends lost 0 bases and 4 bases respectively, with 6 bases between them. This CDR3 contains 14 residues. Germline V gene sequence: CDR1 LGHNA, CDR2 YSLEER.